This T cell receptor beta chain was obtained from a study of CD8+ T cells in alopecia areata. Extraction and reverse transcription of RNA yielded cDNA as the sequencing template. The assay was immunoSEQ multiplex PCR, and TCRdb's table has in-frame clones only and misses some. Counted here are 200,000 to 250,000 clones, roughly 57% occurring once; the ten biggest clones make up 0.45%. The CDR3 length is 15 residues. V was cut by 4 bases and J by 2 bases, with 14 bases left in between. Germline CDR1 and CDR2: SNHLY and FYNNEI. V and J are TRBV2 and TRBJ1-2; unclear D gene. The sequenced sample was CD4+ T cells sorted from blood, obtained at week 0. The sequence came from a human donor with alopecia areata. CDR3 loop: CASSVIHGTNYGYTF. CDR3 bases: TGTGCCAGCAGTGTAATACATGGAACCAACTATGGCTACACCTTC.